The present entry profiles one T cell receptor beta chain with its context. A much bigger clone sits one base away, suggesting this may be a read error. This sample is part of a study of T cells in Graves' hyperthyroidism and ophthalmopathy. TCR beta CDR3 regions were amplified from RNA transcripts. HTBI primers were the set used in a first-round RT-PCR of the TCR CDR3. TCRdb used MiXCR to reprocess the multiplex PCR reads, holding one entry per CDR3 protein. The sample contains 700,000 to 850,000 distinct CDR3 sequences, roughly 32% of which appear only once. Exclusion followed for patients with uncontrolled infection, other autoimmune disease, pregnancy or lactation. Input material: blood. This clonotype was sampled from a woman aged 40 to 50 with Graves' hyperthyroidism.

CDR3 DNA sequence: TGCGCCAGCACCCTAGGCCACGGCCCCTACGAGCAGTACTTC. This codes for CASTLGHGPYEQYF. V gene TRBV5-1 combines with J gene TRBJ2-7; D remains ambiguous. Germline CDR1 and CDR2: SGHRS and YFSETQ. Trimming stripped 6 bases from V and 2 bases from J, with 15 bases between. There are 14 residues in the CDR3.